This T cell receptor (beta chain) was identified in a study of blood T cells in healthy people across ages. V lost 6 bases to trimming and J lost 2 bases, with 15 bases between them. From germline, CDR1 is SGDLS and CDR2 YYNGEE. The CDR3 runs to 15 residues. Combining a sample-barcoded 5' primer with a J-beta primer mix, a second PCR ran for roughly 7 to 11 cycles. In TCRdb, the 5' RACE reads were re-called with MiXCR into one record per CDR3 protein. Seen here are around 700,000 distinct CDR3 sequences, more than 20% observed once, and the top ten hold around 9.2%. This clonotype was counted between two and nine times. The same data also contributed to another study, on T cells of mothers and their children.

The V and J genes are TRBV9 and TRBJ2-1; D uncertain. Source material: blood. This sequence was found in a boy between 10 and 17 years old in good health. CDR3 sequence reads: CASTPTLSAYNEQFF. CDR3 bases: TGTGCCAGCACCCCGACACTTTCCGCCTACAATGAGCAGTTCTTC.